This TCR beta chain was obtained from a study of shared clonotypes between healthy human individuals (dated by TCRdb to about 2020). General notes on the study: A couple of women and three men aged 18 to 49 years were included in the cohort. For each donor, CD4 naive and CD4 memory were each given three plates, CD8 naive was given two plates, and CD8 memory was given one plate. Blood TCR repertoires of five healthy adults were deeply sequenced to estimate repertoire size and the extent of clonotype sharing between individuals. Libraries were prepared and TCR repertoires were sequenced by different laboratories using diverse techniques, in order to increase sequencing depth and limit assay-specific biases. Leukapheresis yielded between about 0.9 and 8.9 billion PBMCs per donor. The research as a whole found: Across four donors, approximately 4.9% of naive CD4, 3% to 4% of naive CD8, roughly 2.2% of memory CD4, and approximately 0.4% of memory CD8 clonotypes were shared. Higher generation probabilities were observed for clonotypes shared by all four sorted-subset donors than for non-shared clonotypes. Sampling was restricted to blood, and TCR repertoires in tissue are likely to differ from TCR repertoires in blood. Incomplete sequencing was indicated by rarefaction of sorted-subset datasets, despite the large sequencing depth. Estimated clonotype richness was generally larger for naive than for memory subsets. Based on pairwise subsampling, the degree of clonotype sharing among donors was expected to be affected by sequencing depth. The small number of donors limited the genetic and exposure-history diversity represented.

Healthy HIV-negative adults with no recently reported acute infections or vaccinations were included as donors. Every donor was a Caucasian adult residing in Nashville, Tennessee, USA. Magnetic negative selection was used to enrich CD4+ T cells, after which naive cells were positively selected on CD45RA and the negative fraction became the memory subset. Blood was collected by leukapheresis, and PBMCs were isolated by Ficoll-Histopaque density gradient centrifugation and then cryopreserved in liquid nitrogen vapor phase. Analytical flow cytometry was used to check the purity and quantity of every magnetically sorted T cell population. Genomic DNA was isolated from each sorted fraction and quantified by UV absorbance on a Nanodrop 2000c. V is cut back by 0 bases and J by 2 bases, with 6 bases in the junction unmatched. CDR1 and CDR2 are drawn from the germline V gene: SGDLS, YYNGEE. Inclusive of the bounding cysteine and phenylalanine, the CDR3 is 17 residues long. Of the read, only the CDR3 DNA is kept; its 51 bases are in frame from base 1.

Using the deep immunoSEQ assay, TCR CDR3 regions were amplified from genomic DNA by multiplex PCR. Extracted genomic DNA from each cell subset was spread evenly across all wells of several immunoSEQ 96-well plates, with each plate serving as a replicate. For sorted subsets, roughly 200 ng of genomic DNA, equivalent to around 29,000 T cell genomes, went into each replicate PCR. Purified libraries were quantified with a Qubit 3.0 fluorometer, sized on a Bioanalyzer 2100, and re-quantified with the KAPA Library Quantification kit. Every immunoSEQ 96-well plate was sequenced on a separate single-read 150-cycle Illumina NextSeq 550 flow cell. The study's own analysis went as follows. Because only junctional sequences without quality scores were contained in the immunoSEQ output, filtering matching that applied to full-length reads could not be performed. Sequences were annotated with PyIR, a Python wrapper for IgBLAST v1.9, using IMGT germline references to assign V/J genes and CDR3. Any read was removed if the V/J assignment was weak (E-value above 1e-6), the CDR3 was missing, or the read contained stop codons, out-of-frame junctions, or ambiguous translated residues. V3J clonotypes were defined as sequences sharing the same inferred V gene, J gene, and CDR3 amino acid sequence. Percentage overlap between repertoires was computed as shared unique clonotypes divided by the size of the smaller repertoire. RTK rarefaction, the Chao1 estimator, and Recon v2.1 estimates of unobserved clonotypes were used to assess repertoire richness. For all TCRbeta clonotypes obtained by the gDNA method from a handful of donors, generation probabilities were computed with OLGA. TCRdb obtained this table from immuneACCESS and retained in-frame rearrangements with V and J assigned. These tables miss some clones; where compared with another copy, unresolved V genes account for less than half of the shortfall, and the remainder is unexplained. That table supplies the V and J calls and clone size; D and trimming were determined from the DNA. This sample is represented by 2,500,000 or so clones; less than 95% of them were singletons. About 0.36% of the sample goes to the ten largest clones.

A note on this clone: The target of this receptor is not known. The record has no base qualities; no much larger clone is one base away.

Recombination joined TRBV9 with TRBJ2-1, and 9 bases in between align with TRBD2. Sequenced input: naive CD4+ T cells from PBMCs. The intended sense of this specimen's cell subset or site label: CD45RA+ positively selected. The TCR was taken from a man aged 18 to 29 in good health. Some clones in this sample may be carry-over from other donors' samples. The base sequence is TGTGCCAGCAGCGTAGCTAGCGGGACCACCGCCTACAATGAGCAGTTCTTC. This is translated as CASSVASGTTAYNEQFF.